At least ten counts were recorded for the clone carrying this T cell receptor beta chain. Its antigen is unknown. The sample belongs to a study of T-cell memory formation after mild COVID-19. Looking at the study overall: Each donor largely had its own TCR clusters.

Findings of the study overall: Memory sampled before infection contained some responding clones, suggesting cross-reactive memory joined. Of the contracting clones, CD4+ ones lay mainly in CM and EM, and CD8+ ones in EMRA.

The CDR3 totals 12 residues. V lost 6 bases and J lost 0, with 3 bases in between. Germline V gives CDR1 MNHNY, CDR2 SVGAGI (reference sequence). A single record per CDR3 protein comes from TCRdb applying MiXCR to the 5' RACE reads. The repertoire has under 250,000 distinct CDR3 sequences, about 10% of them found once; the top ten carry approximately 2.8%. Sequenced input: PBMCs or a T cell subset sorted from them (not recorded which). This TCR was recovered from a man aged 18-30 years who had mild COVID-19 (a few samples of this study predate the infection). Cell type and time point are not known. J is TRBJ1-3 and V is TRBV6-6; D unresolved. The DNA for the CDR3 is TGTGCCAGCAGCCTCTCTGGAAACACCATATATTTT. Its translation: CASSLSGNTIYF.